The present entry profiles one T cell receptor (beta chain) with its context. Its antigen is unidentified. Produced via immunoSEQ multiplex PCR; TCRdb's table is partial and in-frame only. The sample has approximately 230,000 clones, more than 85% seen once. The donors were in the roughly 130-subject validation cohort; that cohort was separate from the roughly 680-subject first cohort. The CDR3 has 15 residues. Trimming left V 0 bases short and J 2 bases short, with 11 bases between. The germline V gene encodes CDR1 LNHDA and CDR2 SQIVND (reference sequence). This entry belongs to a study of cytomegalovirus exposure and HLA in healthy donors. Study results and caveats: The TCR clusters that emerged in the first cohort tended, a later analysis found, to co-occur in the 120 or so validation repertoires. Reportedly, cytomegalovirus status was diagnosed with high sensitivity and specificity.

The V call is TRBV19, the J call TRBJ2-7; D not certain. The receptor's source is a man between 18 and 35 years old in good health and CMV-seropositive. What was sequenced was PBMCs. CDR3 DNA sequence: TGTGCCAGTAGTATAGATCTTGGGTGGACCTACGAGCAGTACTTC. It translates to CASSIDLGWTYEQYF.